This T cell receptor (beta chain) originates from a study of T-cell memory formation after mild COVID-19. TCRdb reprocessed the 5' RACE reads with MiXCR, giving one entry per CDR3 protein. The data show 150,000 to 200,000 distinct CDR3 sequences, roughly 12% seen once. The CDR3 is 17 amino acids. The ends lost 3 bases at V and 10 bases at J; junction bases unmatched: 16. The V call is TRBV12-3 or TRBV12-4, the J call TRBJ2-1; 9 nucleotides agree with TRBD2. This clonotype was sampled from a young man who had mild COVID-19 (a few samples of this study predate the infection). Cell type and time point are not known. Sequencing input: PBMCs or a T cell subset sorted from them (not recorded which). This chain's CDR3 is CASSFFRGGGAYGEQFF. DNA for the CDR3: TGTGCCAGCAGTTTCTTTAGAGGCGGGGGGGCTTATGGGGAGCAGTTCTTC.